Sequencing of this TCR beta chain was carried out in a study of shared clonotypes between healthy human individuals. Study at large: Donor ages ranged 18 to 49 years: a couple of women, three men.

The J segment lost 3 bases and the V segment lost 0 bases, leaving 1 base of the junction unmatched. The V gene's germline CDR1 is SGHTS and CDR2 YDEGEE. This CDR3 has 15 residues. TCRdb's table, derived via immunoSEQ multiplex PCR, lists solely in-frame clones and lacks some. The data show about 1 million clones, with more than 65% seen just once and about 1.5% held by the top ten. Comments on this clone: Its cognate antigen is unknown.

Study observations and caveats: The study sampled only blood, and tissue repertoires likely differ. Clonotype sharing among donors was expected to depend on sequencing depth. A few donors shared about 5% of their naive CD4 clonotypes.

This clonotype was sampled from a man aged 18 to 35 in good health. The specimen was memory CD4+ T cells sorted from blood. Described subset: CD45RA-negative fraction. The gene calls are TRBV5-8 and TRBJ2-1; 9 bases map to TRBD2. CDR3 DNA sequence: TGTGCCAGCAGCTTGGGGACTAGCGACTACAATGAGCAGTTCTTC. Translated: CASSLGTSDYNEQFF. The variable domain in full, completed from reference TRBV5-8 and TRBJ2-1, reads EAGVTQSPTHLIKTRGQQATLRCSPISGHTSVYWYQQALGLGLQFLLWYDEGEERNRGNFPPRFSGRQFPNYSSELNVNALELEDSALYLCASSLGTSDYNEQFFGPGTRLTVL.